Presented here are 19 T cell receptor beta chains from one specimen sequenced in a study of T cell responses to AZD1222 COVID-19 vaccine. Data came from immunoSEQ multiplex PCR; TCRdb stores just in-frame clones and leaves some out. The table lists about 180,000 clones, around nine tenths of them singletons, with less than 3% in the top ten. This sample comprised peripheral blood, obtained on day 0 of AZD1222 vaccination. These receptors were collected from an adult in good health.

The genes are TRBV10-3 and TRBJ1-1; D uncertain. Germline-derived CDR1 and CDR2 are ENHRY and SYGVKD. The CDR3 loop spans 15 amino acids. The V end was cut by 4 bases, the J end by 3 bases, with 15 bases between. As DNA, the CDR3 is TGTGCCATCAGTGCTCGTCTTGCTCGCGACACTGAAGCTTTCTTT. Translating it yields CAISARLARDTEAFF.

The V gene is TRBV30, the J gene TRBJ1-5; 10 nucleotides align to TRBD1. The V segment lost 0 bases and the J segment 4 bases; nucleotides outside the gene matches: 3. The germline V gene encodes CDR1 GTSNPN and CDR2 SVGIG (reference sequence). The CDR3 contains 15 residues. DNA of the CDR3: TGTGCCTGGAGTGTAGGGACAGGGGTTAATCAGCCCCAGCATTTT. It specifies CAWSVGTGVNQPQHF.

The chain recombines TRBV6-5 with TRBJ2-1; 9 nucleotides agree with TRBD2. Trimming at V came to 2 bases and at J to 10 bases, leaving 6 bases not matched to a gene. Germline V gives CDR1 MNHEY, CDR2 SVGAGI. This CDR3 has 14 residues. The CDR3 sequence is CASSYASGIWEQFF. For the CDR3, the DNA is TGTGCCAGCAGTTACGCTAGCGGGATATGGGAGCAGTTCTTC.

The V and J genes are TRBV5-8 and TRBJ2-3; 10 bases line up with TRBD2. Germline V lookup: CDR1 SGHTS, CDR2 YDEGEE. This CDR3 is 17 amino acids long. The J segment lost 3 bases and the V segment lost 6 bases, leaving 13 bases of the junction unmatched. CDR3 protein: CASTHGIAGGLTDTQYF. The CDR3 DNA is TGTGCCAGCACCCATGGCATAGCGGGAGGCCTTACAGATACGCAGTATTTT.

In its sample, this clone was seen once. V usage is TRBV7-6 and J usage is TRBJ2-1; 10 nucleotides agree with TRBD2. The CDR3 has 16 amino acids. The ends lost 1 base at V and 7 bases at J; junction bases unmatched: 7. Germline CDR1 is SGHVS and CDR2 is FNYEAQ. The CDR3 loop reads CASSLVAGGFENEQFF. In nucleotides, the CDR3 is TGTGCCAGCAGCTTAGTAGCGGGAGGTTTTGAGAATGAGCAGTTCTTC.

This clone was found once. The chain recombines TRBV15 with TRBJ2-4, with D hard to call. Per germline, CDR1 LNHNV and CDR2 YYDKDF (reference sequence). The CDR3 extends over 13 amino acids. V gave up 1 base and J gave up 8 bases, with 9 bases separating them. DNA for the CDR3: TGTGCCACCAGCAGAGTAAGCAGCTACATTCAGTACTTC. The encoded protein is CATSRVSSYIQYF.

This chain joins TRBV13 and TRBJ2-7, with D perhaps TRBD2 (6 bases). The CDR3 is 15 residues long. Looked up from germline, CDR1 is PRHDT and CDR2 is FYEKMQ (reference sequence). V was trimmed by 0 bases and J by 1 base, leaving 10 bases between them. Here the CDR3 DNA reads TGTGCCAGCAGCTTAGGCCCCGGGGGTTCCTACGAGCAGTACTTC. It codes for CASSLGPGGSYEQYF.

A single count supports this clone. CDR3 region: CASSLGGSGISYEQYF. CDR3 bases: TGTGCCAGCAGCTTGGGGGGTAGCGGGATCTCCTACGAGCAGTACTTC. J is TRBJ2-7 and V is TRBV5-4; 8 bases match TRBD2. Germline V lookup: CDR1 SGHNT, CDR2 YYREEE (reference sequence). This CDR3 has 16 residues. Losses at the gene ends were 0 bases for V and 0 bases for J; bases not matched to a gene: 5. Complete variable domain (other parts from reference TRBV5-4 and TRBJ2-7): ETGVTQSPTHLIKTRGQQVTLRCSSQSGHNTVSWYQQALGQGPQFIFQYYREEENGRGNFPPRFSGLQFPNYSSELNVNALELDDSALYLCASSLGGSGISYEQYFGPGTRLTVT.

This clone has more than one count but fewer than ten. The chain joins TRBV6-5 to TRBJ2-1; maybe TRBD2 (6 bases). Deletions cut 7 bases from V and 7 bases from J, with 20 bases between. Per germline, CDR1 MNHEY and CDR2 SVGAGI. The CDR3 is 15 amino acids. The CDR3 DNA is TGTGCCAGCACCGGTACGTCTAGCGCAGGGAATGAGCAGTTCTTC. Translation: CASTGTSSAGNEQFF.

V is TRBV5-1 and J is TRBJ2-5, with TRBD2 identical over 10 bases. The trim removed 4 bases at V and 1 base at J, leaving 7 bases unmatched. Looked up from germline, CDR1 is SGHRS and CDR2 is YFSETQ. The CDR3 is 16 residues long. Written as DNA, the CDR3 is TGCGCCAGCAGCAAAGGACTAGCGGAAAGCCAAGAGACCCAGTACTTC. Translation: CASSKGLAESQETQYF.

The CDR3 bases are TGCGCCAGCAGTGAGTCCGGGACAGGGGGCTCGAATCAGCCCCAGCATTTT. This codes for CASSESGTGGSNQPQHF. The chain joins TRBV10-2 to TRBJ1-5, with 12 bases fitting TRBD1. The CDR3 sequence is 17 residues long. Germline V gene lookup returns CDR1 WSHSY and CDR2 SAAADI. The junction had 4 bases not matched to a gene; V was cut back by 0 bases and J by 4 bases.

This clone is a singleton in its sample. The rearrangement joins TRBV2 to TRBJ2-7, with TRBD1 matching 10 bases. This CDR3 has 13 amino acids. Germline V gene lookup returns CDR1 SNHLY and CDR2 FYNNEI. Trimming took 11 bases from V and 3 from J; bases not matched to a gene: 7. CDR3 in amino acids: CAPRDRGNYEQYF. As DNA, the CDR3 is TGTGCCCCCCGGGACAGGGGTAACTACGAGCAGTACTTC.

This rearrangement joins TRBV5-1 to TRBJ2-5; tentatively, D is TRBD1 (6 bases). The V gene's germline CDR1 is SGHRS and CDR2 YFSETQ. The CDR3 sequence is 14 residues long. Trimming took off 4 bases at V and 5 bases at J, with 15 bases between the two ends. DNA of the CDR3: TGCGCCAGCAGCAGCCCACAGGGCTCGGAGACCCAGTACTTC. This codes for CASSSPQGSETQYF.

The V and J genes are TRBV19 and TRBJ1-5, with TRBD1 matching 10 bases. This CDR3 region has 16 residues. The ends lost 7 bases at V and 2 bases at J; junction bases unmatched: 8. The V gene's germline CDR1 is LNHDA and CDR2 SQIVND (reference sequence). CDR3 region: CASIPTGGAGNQPQHF. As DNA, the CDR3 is TGTGCCAGTATCCCGACAGGGGGCGCGGGCAATCAGCCCCAGCATTTT. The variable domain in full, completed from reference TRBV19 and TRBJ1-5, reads DGGITQSPKYLFRKEGQNVTLSCEQNLNHDAMYWYRQDPGQGLRLIYYSQIVNDFQKGDIAEGYSVSREKKESFPLTVTSAQKNPTAFYLCASIPTGGAGNQPQHFGDGTRLSIL.

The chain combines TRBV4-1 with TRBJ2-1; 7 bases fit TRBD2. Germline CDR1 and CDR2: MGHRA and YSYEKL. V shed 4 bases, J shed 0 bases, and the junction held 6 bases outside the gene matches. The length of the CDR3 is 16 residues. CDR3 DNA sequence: TGCGCCAGCAGCCCCGCTGGCGGGAGCTCCTACAATGAGCAGTTCTTC. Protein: CASSPAGGSSYNEQFF.

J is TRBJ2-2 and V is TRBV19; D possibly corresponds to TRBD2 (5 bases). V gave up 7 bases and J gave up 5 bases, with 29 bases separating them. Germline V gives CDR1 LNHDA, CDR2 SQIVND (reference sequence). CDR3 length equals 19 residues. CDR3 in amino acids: CASIDTFRDPVHYTGELFF. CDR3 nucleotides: TGTGCCAGTATCGACACATTCCGGGATCCCGTTCACTATACCGGGGAGCTGTTTTTT. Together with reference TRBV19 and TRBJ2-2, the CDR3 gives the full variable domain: DGGITQSPKYLFRKEGQNVTLSCEQNLNHDAMYWYRQDPGQGLRLIYYSQIVNDFQKGDIAEGYSVSREKKESFPLTVTSAQKNPTAFYLCASIDTFRDPVHYTGELFFGEGSRLTVL.

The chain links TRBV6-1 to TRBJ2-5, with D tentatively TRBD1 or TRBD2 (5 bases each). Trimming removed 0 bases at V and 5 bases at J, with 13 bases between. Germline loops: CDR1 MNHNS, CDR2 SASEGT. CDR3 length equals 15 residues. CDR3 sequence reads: CASSEAPARDETQYF. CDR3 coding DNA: TGTGCCAGCAGTGAAGCCCCCGCAAGGGACGAGACCCAGTACTTC.

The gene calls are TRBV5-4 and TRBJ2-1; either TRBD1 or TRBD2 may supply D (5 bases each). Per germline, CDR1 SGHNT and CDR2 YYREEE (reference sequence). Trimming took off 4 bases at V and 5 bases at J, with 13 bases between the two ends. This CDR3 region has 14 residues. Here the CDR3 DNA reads TGTGCCAGCAGCCCTCGGGACGTAGACAATGAGCAGTTCTTC. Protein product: CASSPRDVDNEQFF.

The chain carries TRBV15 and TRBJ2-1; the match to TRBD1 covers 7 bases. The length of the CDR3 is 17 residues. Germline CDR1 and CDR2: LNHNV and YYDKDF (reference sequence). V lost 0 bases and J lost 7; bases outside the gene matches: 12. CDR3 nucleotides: TGTGCCACCAGCAGAGAACAGGGGATAGCTACCCGGAATGAGCAGTTCTTC. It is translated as CATSREQGIATRNEQFF.